This entry describes one T cell receptor beta chain. The antigen remains undetermined. This entry belongs to a study of shared clonotypes between healthy human individuals. It was across several immunoSEQ plates that each subset's genomic DNA was evenly split. Generated by immunoSEQ multiplex PCR, the TCRdb table keeps only in-frame clones and is missing some. The sample gives roughly 2 million clones, 85% to 95% of which show up once; more than 0.1% is in the top ten. The germline gives CDR1 GTSNPN, CDR2 SVGIG (reference sequence). The CDR3 spans 18 residues. J gave up 5 bases and V 4 bases, and 18 bases lay outside the gene matches. The study's findings and limits: Rarefaction showed sorted-subset sequencing was incomplete despite large depth. Among the subsets, naive ones generally showed larger estimated richness than memory ones.

The TCR sequence derives from a man younger than 30 in good health. This rearrangement joins TRBV30 to TRBJ2-2; TRBD2 matches 8 bases. The sample consisted of naive CD4+ T cells sorted from blood. The subset: CD45RA+ positively selected. CDR3 amino acids: CAWKHIAGNPRWTGELFF. The CDR3 region has the DNA TGTGCCTGGAAACACATAGCGGGAAACCCCCGATGGACCGGGGAGCTGTTTTTT.